This TCR beta chain appears in the sequencing data of a study of Ad26.COV2.S vaccination and SARS-CoV-2 variants. The treatment was: around 19 received Ad26.COV2.S at low or high dose, single or two shots; 5 received placebo; per-sample allocation not given. Day 63 after the first injection of vaccine or placebo was the sampling time. Using immunoSEQ multiplex PCR, the repertoire was profiled, and TCRdb retains in-frame clones only, with some absent. Of about 350,000 clones listed, 88% are singletons. This receptor was obtained from a person between 18 and 59 years old who received the Ad26.COV2.S COVID-19 vaccine or a placebo. Material: peripheral blood, obtained in a trial of Ad26.COV2.S vaccine versus placebo.

CDR3 bases: TGTGCCAGCAGCGGGACAGGGGGCTATGAAAAACTGTTTTTT. Translation gives CASSGTGGYEKLFF. The chain carries TRBV6-2 or TRBV6-3 and TRBJ1-4; TRBD1 aligns across 12 bases. Germline V gene data show CDR1 as MNHEY and CDR2 as SVGEGT. This CDR3 has 14 amino acids. J was trimmed by 6 bases and V by 6 bases; bases with no gene match: 2.